Following are 12 T cell receptor beta chains from one sample sequenced in a study of cytomegalovirus exposure and HLA in healthy donors. PCR used 60 Vbeta primers and 13 Jbeta primers. Libraries were prepared by immunoSEQ multiplex PCR; TCRdb keeps only in-frame clonotypes and omits some of them. Here the sample spans approximately 110,000 clones, around 80% being singletons. Sequenced sample: PBMCs. The receptors come from a man younger than 45 in good health and CMV-seronegative.

There are a few counts of this clone. The V and J genes are TRBV4-2 and TRBJ2-1, with D perhaps TRBD2 (6 bases). V shed 7 bases and J shed 7 bases, with 11 bases lying between them. Germline V lookup: CDR1 LGHNA, CDR2 YNFKEQ. The CDR3 length is 12 residues. DNA for the CDR3: TGTGCCAGCAAATCAGGGAGGAATGAGCAGTTCTTC. Amino acids: CASKSGRNEQFF.

The chain has TRBV28 and TRBJ2-1, with TRBD2 identical over 12 bases. The germline gives CDR1 MDHEN, CDR2 SYDVKM. This CDR3 region has 15 residues. The V and J ends lost 8 bases and 5 bases, in that order; junction bases with no gene match: 7. The CDR3 loop is CASPPASGRDNEQFF. The CDR3 coding sequence is TGTGCCAGCCCGCCAGCTAGCGGGAGGGACAATGAGCAGTTCTTC. The full variable domain, in which reference TRBV28 and TRBJ2-1 provide the parts outside the CDR3, is DVKVTQSSRYLVKRTGEKVFLECVQDMDHENMFWYRQDPGLGLRLIYFSYDVKMKEKGDIPEGYSVSREKKERFSLILESASTNQTSMYLCASPPASGRDNEQFFGPGTRLTVL.

This chain joins TRBV5-1 and TRBJ2-3; TRBD2 might be the D (5 bases). Trimming shortened V by 4 bases and J by 0 bases, and 9 bases separated the two germline ends. Germline-derived CDR1 and CDR2 are SGHRS and YFSETQ. CDR3 length: 14 amino acids. CDR3 in DNA: TGCGCCAGCAGCCTAAGCGGTAGCACAGATACGCAGTATTTT. Protein: CASSLSGSTDTQYF.

The rearrangement uses TRBV4-1 and TRBJ1-1; D is undetermined. V lost 0 bases to trimming and J lost 4 bases, with 3 bases between them. From germline, CDR1 is MGHRA and CDR2 YSYEKL. The CDR3 length is 12 residues. CDR3 loop: CASSQDGTEAFF. The CDR3 DNA is TGCGCCAGCAGCCAAGACGGCACTGAAGCTTTCTTT.

V usage is TRBV5-4 and J usage is TRBJ2-1; 9 bases match TRBD1. CDR3 length equals 13 residues. Losses at the gene ends were 2 bases for V and 9 bases for J; bases not matched to a gene: 3. The germline V gene encodes CDR1 SGHNT and CDR2 YYREEE (reference sequence). The CDR3 bases are TGTGCCAGCAGCTTCACAGGGGGCCGTGAGCAGTTCTTC. Translating it yields CASSFTGGREQFF.

This clone showed up just once. The junction does not match germline at one end; this may be a read error. This sample also contains other DNA sequences that code for the same CDR3. This chain joins TRBV19 and TRBJ1-1; D uncertain. The CDR3 length is 14 residues. Germline loops: CDR1 LNHDA, CDR2 SQIVND (reference sequence). DNA of the CDR3: TGTGCCAGCAAAGAGCGGGAGGTCGACACTGAGGCTTTCTTT. It specifies CASKEREVDTEAFF.

The chain is built from TRBV9 and TRBJ2-3; TRBD2 aligns across 7 bases. J was trimmed by 4 bases and V by 1 base; bases with no gene match: 9. The CDR3 has 16 amino acids. CDR1 and CDR2 (germline): SGDLS, YYNGEE. CDR3 nucleotides: TGTGCCAGCAGCGTATTTGGGACGGGAGGTTCAGATACGCAGTATTTT. Its translation is CASSVFGTGGSDTQYF.

This clone was observed a handful of times. The J gene is TRBJ2-5, the V gene TRBV6-4, with D possibly matching TRBD2 (5 bases). The CDR3 loop spans 12 amino acids. The V end was cut by 9 bases, the J end by 5 bases, with 13 bases between. Germline lookup yields CDR1 MRHNA and CDR2 SNTAGT. The CDR3 protein is CAREGWRETQYF. The CDR3 DNA sequence: TGTGCCAGAGAGGGCTGGCGCGAGACCCAGTACTTC.

The chain is built from TRBV5-4 and TRBJ1-6, with no clear D. The CDR3 totals 15 residues. The germline CDR1 and CDR2 sequences are SGHNT and YYREEE (reference sequence). The V end lost 6 bases, the J end lost 0 bases, and 10 bases lay between the germline ends. CDR3 DNA: TGTGCCAGCACCTCTTGGAGCTCCTATAATTCACCCCTCCACTTT. Its translation: CASTSWSSYNSPLHF. Full variable domain (rest looked up from reference TRBV5-4 and TRBJ1-6): ETGVTQSPTHLIKTRGQQVTLRCSSQSGHNTVSWYQQALGQGPQFIFQYYREEENGRGNFPPRFSGLQFPNYSSELNVNALELDDSALYLCASTSWSSYNSPLHFGNGTRLTVT.

This clone has only a few counts. This chain uses TRBV2 with TRBJ2-5; no firm D call. V was cut by 6 bases and J by 1 base, with 6 bases left in between. The CDR3 spans 12 residues. Germline-derived CDR1 and CDR2 are SNHLY and FYNNEI. For the CDR3, the DNA is TGTGCCAGCAGCATGCGCCAAGAGACCCAGTACTTC. Its protein product is CASSMRQETQYF.

This chain uses TRBV7-8 with TRBJ1-2; no reliable D call. This CDR3 region has 13 residues. Germline CDR1 SGHVS, CDR2 FQNEAQ. V was pared by 1 base and J by 2 bases, with 5 bases between. The CDR3 spells CASSLGGNYGYTF. The CDR3 DNA follows: TGTGCCAGCAGCTTAGGCGGGAACTATGGCTACACCTTC.

To note about this clone: This same CDR3 is encoded by further DNA sequences in the sample. The chain joins TRBV18 to TRBJ1-1, with D perhaps TRBD1 (5 bases). CDR1 and CDR2 (germline): KGHSH, LQKENI. V was pared by 2 bases and J by 1 base, with 5 bases between. This CDR3 contains 13 residues. The CDR3 is CASSPGQNTEAFF. The CDR3 DNA is TGTGCCAGCTCACCAGGACAGAACACTGAAGCTTTCTTT.